This T cell receptor beta chain was identified during a study of immune evolution from preneoplasia to lung adenocarcinoma (dated by TCRdb to the early 2020s). In terms of the full investigation: The study combined immune gene expression, TCR sequencing and multiplex immunofluorescence to profile immune contexture across lung adenocarcinoma precursors and invasive adenocarcinoma. Resected precursor lesions (AAH, AIS, MIA) and invasive adenocarcinomas were compared with paired morphologically normal lung tissue. The sample size was set by how many specimens were available, not by a prior power calculation. Whole exome sequencing and methylation data from the same cohort of nodules were integrated with the immune data. The overall cohort comprised around 48 patients with pulmonary nodules who underwent surgical resection. A total of approximately 56 patients contributed TCR sequencing data. According to the study, over a hundred samples were used for TCR sequencing. POLYSOLVER was used to infer Class I HLA alleles from exome data, and LOHHLA was used to detect allele-specific HLA loss. Overall study results and their limits: Normal lung showed the highest clonality, whereas later-stage lesions appeared to have higher T cell density and diversity but lower clonality. The findings reflected association rather than direct causation, and larger cohorts with long-term follow-up and longitudinal biopsies were considered necessary. The highest top T cell clone frequencies were observed in normal lung, and a progressive decrease in top T cell clone frequencies appeared to occur from AAH through AIS, MIA and invasive adenocarcinoma. Because every patient came from Japan and China, how well the results apply to Western populations was uncertain.

The immunoSEQ hsTCRbeta Kit was used to sequence TCR beta CDR3 regions from DNA. The authors' analysis ran thus. TCR sequencing data were analysed with the ImmunoSEQ Analyzer. T cell clonality was defined as 1 minus Pielou's evenness, as computed on productive rearrangements. To measure T cell diversity, the inverse Simpson index was applied to productive templates. T cell density was TCR beta template counts normalized to usable DNA, estimated by amplifying and sequencing housekeeping genes. Two-sided Kruskal-Wallis tests were used to compare TCR metrics across histologic stages. TCRdb re-hosts the immuneACCESS table, in-frame sequences only. Its copies lack some clones; in the studies checked, an unresolved V gene accounts for under half of them, and the cause for the rest is not known. D and trimming come from the DNA, and the V and J calls and clone size come from that table. This sample holds approximately 4,300 clones; around 68% were observed only once. The ten biggest clones cover about 8.1% of the sample.

Of note for this clone: The target of this receptor is not known. No base quality information exists; no much larger clone differs at one position.

Resection was performed on patients in Japan or China between about 2013 and 2018. Two lung cancer pathologists independently confirmed the histologic diagnosis of each case on H&E slides. DNA was isolated from FFPE tissue using the AllPrep DNA/RNA FFPE Kit. This receptor was identified in a person aged 60-79 years with lung adenocarcinoma. Sequenced sample: FFPE adjacent normal lung tissue.

The sequenced DNA: TGTGCCAGCAGTTTCTGGCAAACTAGCACAGATACGCAGTATTTT. This translates into CASSFWQTSTDTQYF. The chain was built from TRBV27 and TRBJ2-3; no D segment can be confidently identified. V is shortened by 3 bases, J by 0 bases, and the region joining them spans 10 bases. The CDR3, cysteine through phenylalanine, is 15 amino acids long. Only the CDR3 DNA is retained, 45 bases long and in frame from the first base. Based on the germline V gene (reference sequence), the CDR1 and CDR2 sequences are MNHEY and SMNVEV.